This record looks at one T cell receptor (beta chain) sequence and its context. The specificity of this receptor is unknown. No base quality information exists; no much larger clone differs at one position. The time point label, as the study defines it: about 28 days (+/-7) after the second vaccine dose. Because spike-specific TCR depth and breadth did not differ between the two schedules, AZD1222 recipients who got a second dose at roughly 4 weeks were pooled with those who got a second dose at roughly 12 weeks. Samples from vaccinated people were obtained from the UK trials COV001 and COV002, which included a single-blind randomized controlled phase 2/3 trial of AZD1222 (ChAdOx1 nCoV-19) in healthy adults. For TCRbeta chain sequencing, PBMC samples from trial participants were taken at day 0 and at day 28 after the second dose. The CDR3 regions of human TCRbeta chains were subjected to immunosequencing. Per the source publication's procedure: TCRs in the repertoires were matched against a reference library of SARS-CoV-2-specific TCRs that had been generated with the MIRA antigen-specificity platform. Breadth was defined as the fraction of unique TCRs that were SARS-CoV-2-associated, and depth was defined as the fraction of total T cells that were SARS-CoV-2-associated. Each spike-specific TCR was assigned to its reactive spike region and to a CD4 or CD8 class using the MIRA data. Log10-transformed breadth and depth values were compared by one-way ANOVA with Sidak's multiple comparisons tests. TCRdb re-hosts the immuneACCESS table, in-frame sequences only. Its copies lack some clones; in the studies checked, an unresolved V gene accounts for under half of them, and the cause for the rest is not known. D and trimming come from the DNA, and the V and J calls and clone size come from that table. The sample has roughly 140,000 clones on record, around 87% of them singletons. About 9% of the sample lies in the top ten.

This sample is part of a study of T cell responses to AZD1222 COVID-19 vaccine (dated by TCRdb to the early 2020s). With regard to the full study: A total of 230 to 250 trial participants underwent TCR sequencing, of whom approximately 200 had received two doses of AZD1222 and roughly 26 had received two doses of the MenACWY control vaccine. Trial participants were enrolled by age into subgroups of 18-55, 56-69 and 70-plus years, and around 140, 26 and 57 TCR-sequenced participants, respectively, were included in these subgroups.

Broader findings and caveats from the paper: After two AZD1222 doses, both the breadth and the depth of spike-specific TCRs were significantly higher than at day 0 and than in MenACWY recipients. In the small 56-69-year group, the increase in depth fell short of significance, most likely because of low power. No day 14 peak-response samples were available, so repertoires were characterized only after the peak T cell response. Nearly half of unique spike-specific TCRs reportedly recognized epitopes outside regions mutated in the B.1.351 and B.1.1.7 variants. Conclusions about previously exposed vaccinees are limited, since just five to seven AZD1222 recipients were seropositive for SARS-CoV-2 at baseline. Vaccine-associated CD4 TCRs spanned the whole spike protein, with dominant responses in regions 160-218 and 743-854. Participants were mostly white British, with more females than males. The authors suggested clonal diversity may have been underestimated.

From its cysteine to its phenylalanine, the CDR3 spans 17 amino acids. The kept DNA is CDR3 alone, 51 bases in frame from the first base. V lost 1 base and J lost 9 bases; the stretch between them is 19 bases long. Looking up the germline V gene (reference sequence) yields CDR1 LGHDT and CDR2 YNNKEL. The chain is encoded by TRBV3-1 (or the pseudogene TRBV3-2) joined to TRBJ1-6; TRBD1 is a weak D gene call, 6 bases matching. The sample here was peripheral blood, taken 28 days after the second AZD1222 dose. This clonotype originated in an adult who received the AZD1222 COVID-19 vaccine. The nucleotide sequence is TGTGCCAGCAGCCAAGGGCATTTACAGGGATGGAGTTCACCCCTCCACTTT. Its protein is CASSQGHLQGWSSPLHF.